Shown below are 30 T cell receptor beta chains from a single sample sequenced in a study of blood T cell repertoires in COVID-19. The assay was immunoSEQ multiplex PCR, and TCRdb's table has in-frame clones only and misses some. Seen here are some 490,000 clones, 70% to 90% observed once, and the top ten hold under 9.5%. What was sequenced was PBMCs or T cells enriched from blood (not recorded which). The receptors originated from a woman between 55 and 75 years old who had recovered from COVID-19.

The sample holds a few counts of this clone. J is TRBJ1-6 and V is TRBV11-2; the D gene is possibly TRBD1 (5 bases). This CDR3 comprises 17 residues. Germline-derived CDR1 and CDR2 are SGHAT and FQNNGV. V dropped 4 bases and J dropped 5 bases, with 18 bases sitting between them. The CDR3: CASSSMDQGVDNSPLHF. The CDR3 bases are TGTGCCAGCAGCTCCATGGACCAAGGGGTAGATAATTCACCCCTCCACTTT.

V and J are TRBV24-1 and TRBJ1-2, with 11 bases fitting TRBD1. J gave up 4 bases and V 0 bases, and 3 bases lay outside the gene matches. The CDR3 sequence is 16 residues long. Germline lookup yields CDR1 KGHDR and CDR2 SFDVKD. The CDR3 reads CATSDLRTGGGYGYTF. CDR3 coding DNA: TGTGCCACCAGTGATTTGAGGACAGGGGGCGGCTATGGCTACACCTTC.

This chain links TRBV19 with TRBJ1-1; D gene uncertain. Trimming removed 6 bases from V and 0 bases from J, with 8 bases in between. The length of the CDR3 is 13 residues. Germline assignment: CDR1 LNHDA and CDR2 SQIVND (reference sequence). The CDR3 protein is CASRLGVNTEAFF. DNA for the CDR3: TGTGCCAGTAGATTGGGCGTGAACACTGAAGCTTTCTTT.

The chain combines TRBV9 with TRBJ2-2; tentatively, D is TRBD2 (5 bases). The ends were cut back, 3 bases at V and 4 bases at J, with 10 bases in the middle. Germline assignment: CDR1 SGDLS and CDR2 YYNGEE. The CDR3 contains 14 residues. The CDR3 sequence is CASSAVSVTGELFF. Written as DNA, the CDR3 is TGTGCCAGCAGCGCGGTTAGCGTCACCGGGGAGCTGTTTTTT.

The genes are TRBV18 and TRBJ1-6; weak D call: TRBD1 (6 bases). The CDR3 has 16 residues. The V end was cut by 3 bases, the J end by 8 bases, with 17 bases between. CDR1 and CDR2 from the germline V gene are KGHSH and LQKENI. The CDR3: CASSPSGAVDYSPLHF. In DNA form, the CDR3 reads TGTGCCAGCTCACCGTCAGGGGCAGTTGACTATTCACCCCTCCACTTT.

This clone turned up a few times. This chain joins TRBV7-2 and TRBJ2-2, with TRBD1 matching 9 bases. V lost 3 bases to trimming and J lost 4 bases; unmatched junction nucleotides: 6. CDR1 is SGHTA and CDR2 is FQGNSA in the germline V gene. The CDR3 runs to 16 residues. CDR3 sequence (DNA): TGTGCCAGCAGCTTCGGGACAGGGAGTAGCACCGGGGAGCTGTTTTTT. Protein: CASSFGTGSSTGELFF.

The gene calls are TRBV23-1 and TRBJ2-7, with 10 nucleotides matching TRBD1. TRBV23-1 is reported as an ORF; its role is uncertain. The CDR3 extends over 16 amino acids. V shed 5 bases, J shed 6 bases, and the junction held 13 bases outside the gene matches. This chain's CDR3 is CASSSQPGQGRGEQYV. In nucleotides, the CDR3 is TGCGCCAGCAGTTCGCAACCGGGACAGGGGAGAGGCGAGCAGTACGTC.

This clone has only a few counts. The J gene is TRBJ1-4, the V gene TRBV27; no reliable D call. Trimming removed 5 bases from V and 8 bases from J, with 12 bases in between. Germline values: CDR1 MNHEY, CDR2 SMNVEV (reference sequence). CDR3 size: 13 residues. Here the CDR3 reads CASSKRAREKLFF. The DNA for the CDR3 is TGTGCCAGCAGTAAGCGGGCAAGGGAAAAACTGTTTTTT. The full variable domain, rest sourced from reference TRBV27 and TRBJ1-4, is EAQVTQNPRYLITVTGKKLTVTCSQNMNHEYMSWYRQDPGLGLRQIYYSMNVEVTDKGDVPEGYKVSRKEKRNFPLILESPSPNQTSLYFCASSKRAREKLFFGSGTQLSVL.

The chain couples TRBV5-4 to TRBJ2-2, with TRBD2 identical over 9 bases. The CDR3 loop spans 14 amino acids. With 2 bases clipped from V and 5 bases from J, the junction kept 1 base outside the gene matches. The V gene's germline CDR1 is SGHNT and CDR2 YYREEE (reference sequence). Written as DNA, the CDR3 is TGTGCCAGCAGCTTCAGCGGGGGGACCGGGGAGCTGTTTTTT. Translating it yields CASSFSGGTGELFF. Full variable domain (remainder filled in from reference TRBV5-4 and TRBJ2-2): ETGVTQSPTHLIKTRGQQVTLRCSSQSGHNTVSWYQQALGQGPQFIFQYYREEENGRGNFPPRFSGLQFPNYSSELNVNALELDDSALYLCASSFSGGTGELFFGEGSRLTVL.

The CDR3: CASSPGGGNGYTF. The DNA for the CDR3 is TGTGCCAGCAGCCCCGGGGGGGGGAATGGCTACACCTTC. V gene TRBV9 combines with J gene TRBJ1-2; TRBD1 is a possible D gene (5 bases). This CDR3 comprises 13 residues. Trimming removed 4 bases from V and 6 bases from J, with 13 bases in between. Germline V gene sequence: CDR1 SGDLS, CDR2 YYNGEE.

V gene TRBV9 combines with J gene TRBJ2-3, with D perhaps matching TRBD2 (6 bases). CDR3 length: 16 amino acids. With 0 bases removed from V and 2 bases from J, the gap between germline ends came to 13 bases. Germline CDR1 and CDR2: SGDLS and YYNGEE. The CDR3 nucleotides are TGTGCCAGCAGCGTAGACGGGCGGGGTGACACAGATACGCAGTATTTT. Amino acid sequence: CASSVDGRGDTDTQYF.

This rearrangement joins TRBV30 to TRBJ2-1; 14 bases agree with TRBD2. The junction had 2 bases not matched to a gene; V was cut back by 0 bases and J by 10 bases. CDR3 size: 14 residues. Germline CDR1 reads GTSNPN; CDR2 reads SVGIG (reference sequence). CDR3 DNA sequence: TGTGCCTGGAGTGTTCGGACTAGCGGGGGGGAGCAGTTCTTC. Residues: CAWSVRTSGGEQFF. The complete variable domain, with remaining parts taken from reference TRBV30 and TRBJ2-1, reads SQTIHQWPATLVQPVGSPLSLECTVEGTSNPNLYWYRQAAGRGLQLLFYSVGIGQISSEVPQNLSASRPQDRQFILSSKKLLLSDSGFYLCAWSVRTSGGEQFFGPGTRLTVL.

The chain has TRBV24-1 and TRBJ2-1; D may be TRBD2 (7 bases). Germline lookup yields CDR1 KGHDR and CDR2 SFDVKD. The CDR3 is 14 residues long. V lost 9 bases and J 3 bases, leaving 14 bases between the germline ends. The CDR3 sequence is CATSRGGDYNEQFF. The CDR3 DNA reads as TGTGCCACCTCGAGGGGGGGGGACTACAATGAGCAGTTCTTC.

The V gene is TRBV12-3 or TRBV12-4, the J gene TRBJ1-1, with D hard to call. V was pared by 8 bases and J by 3 bases, with 10 bases between. The CDR3 has 12 amino acids. The CDR3 DNA follows: TGTGCCAGCGCGTTACCGGACACTGAAGCTTTCTTT. Protein: CASALPDTEAFF.

The chain combines TRBV5-1 with TRBJ2-3; D is perhaps TRBD1 (6 bases). Germline CDR1 and CDR2: SGHRS and YFSETQ. V was cut by 1 base and J by 6 bases, with 15 bases left in between. The CDR3 extends over 15 amino acids. The CDR3 loop reads CASSLWGLAPDTQYF. Written as DNA, the CDR3 is TGCGCCAGCAGCTTGTGGGGGCTCGCCCCGGATACGCAGTATTTT.

This chain links TRBV5-6 with TRBJ2-3, with D possibly TRBD2 on 6 matching bases. Germline CDR1 is SGHDT and CDR2 is YYEEEE. The CDR3 runs 15 residues. V was clipped by 4 bases and J by 4 bases, with 16 bases between them. The CDR3 region is CASSPGPGEADTQYF. Here the CDR3 DNA reads TGTGCCAGCAGCCCCGGCCCGGGGGAGGCAGATACGCAGTATTTT.

The chain recombines TRBV24-1 with TRBJ2-1; TRBD2 agrees at 10 bases. Germline loops: CDR1 KGHDR, CDR2 SFDVKD. This CDR3 contains 17 residues. Germline trimming cut 4 bases from V and 6 bases from J; bases unmatched to any gene: 11. CDR3 residues: CATSDPATSGILNEQFF. In DNA form, the CDR3 reads TGTGCCACCAGTGACCCCGCCACTAGCGGGATCCTCAATGAGCAGTTCTTC.

The rearrangement joins TRBV5-5 to TRBJ1-5, with a weak D call TRBD1 (5 bases). Germline V gene data show CDR1 as SGHKS and CDR2 as YYEKEE (reference sequence). Trimming removed 6 bases at V and 4 bases at J, with 14 bases between. The length of the CDR3 is 14 residues. In nucleotides, the CDR3 is TGTGCCAGCACCCTGGTGGCAGGGAATCAGCCCCAGCATTTT. This encodes CASTLVAGNQPQHF.

Only a few counts were recorded for this clone. The chain combines TRBV12-3 or TRBV12-4 with TRBJ1-3; 8 bases map to TRBD1. After removal of 6 bases from V and 3 bases from J, the junction contained 1 base not matched to a gene. This CDR3 region has 13 residues. Written as DNA, the CDR3 is TGTGCCAGCAGACAGGGGGGTGGAAACACCATATATTTT. The encoded protein is CASRQGGGNTIYF.

CDR3 sequence: CASSPGSAGSYEQYF. CDR3 coding DNA: TGTGCCAGCAGCCCTGGGTCGGCGGGGAGCTACGAGCAGTACTTC. This chain links TRBV7-6 with TRBJ2-7; possibly TRBD2 for D (6 bases). From germline, CDR1 is SGHVS and CDR2 FNYEAQ. There are 15 residues in the CDR3. V gave up 5 bases and J gave up 3 bases, with 17 bases separating them.

This chain connects TRBV6-6 to TRBJ2-3; perhaps TRBD2 as D (7 bases). The CDR3 consists of 14 residues. Germline V lookup: CDR1 MNHNY, CDR2 SVGAGI (reference sequence). Trimming removed 2 bases from V and 5 bases from J, with 11 bases in between. The CDR3 here is CASSYGGARDTQYF. The CDR3 DNA follows: TGTGCCAGCAGTTACGGGGGGGCGAGAGATACGCAGTATTTT.

This clone has only one observation. This chain connects TRBV18 to TRBJ1-2, with 7 bases identical to TRBD1. Trimming removed 1 base from V and 6 bases from J; junction bases left unmatched: 8. Germline values: CDR1 KGHSH, CDR2 LQKENI. The CDR3 has 15 residues. The CDR3 nucleotides are TGTGCCAGCTCACCACTTATGGGGACAGCTGATGGCTACACCTTC. Translated: CASSPLMGTADGYTF. The variable domain in full, with the rest retrieved from reference TRBV18 and TRBJ1-2, is NAGVMQNPRHLVRRRGQEARLRCSPMKGHSHVYWYRQLPEEGLKFMVYLQKENIIDESGMPKERFSAEFPKEGPSILRIQQVVRGDSAAYFCASSPLMGTADGYTFGSGTRLTVV.

The V call is TRBV13, the J call TRBJ2-6; 9 bases match TRBD1. This CDR3 is built from 17 residues. CDR1 is PRHDT and CDR2 is FYEKMQ in the germline V gene (reference sequence). The ends lost 4 bases at V and 2 bases at J; junction bases unmatched: 6. The CDR3 DNA reads TGTGCCAGCAGCTCGGGACAGGGAAGGGCTGGGGCCAACGTCCTGACTTTC. This sequence encodes CASSSGQGRAGANVLTF.

This chain uses TRBV6-5 with TRBJ1-6; TRBD1 agrees at 7 bases. The trim removed 11 bases at V and 6 bases at J, leaving 4 bases unmatched. Germline V CDR1 and CDR2: MNHEY, SVGAGI. This CDR3 is 12 amino acids long. The CDR3 nucleotides are TGTGCCGGGGGGACAGTTAATTCACCCCTCCACTTT. It codes for CAGGTVNSPLHF.

The chain recombines TRBV4-1 with TRBJ1-4, with D perhaps matching TRBD1 (6 bases). The CDR3 loop spans 17 amino acids. Germline V gene sequence: CDR1 MGHRA, CDR2 YSYEKL. V was shortened by 0 bases and J by 7 bases, with 18 bases between the two germline ends. The CDR3 protein is CASSQDRGGSSVEKLFF. Written as DNA, the CDR3 is TGCGCCAGCAGCCAAGATAGGGGGGGTTCTAGTGTTGAAAAACTGTTTTTT.

The genes are TRBV6-5 and TRBJ2-7; 8 bases align to TRBD1. This CDR3 contains 13 residues. The ends lost 5 bases at V and 3 bases at J; junction bases unmatched: 3. CDR1 is MNHEY, CDR2 SVGAGI, per germline. CDR3 residues: CASSHGQGYEQYV. Written as DNA, the CDR3 is TGTGCCAGCAGTCACGGACAGGGCTACGAGCAGTACGTC.

The rearrangement uses TRBV6-5 and TRBJ1-1; D gene uncertain. CDR3 length: 15 amino acids. Germline V gives CDR1 MNHEY, CDR2 SVGAGI. V lost 2 bases, J lost 6 bases, and 16 bases lay in between. The CDR3 DNA is TGTGCCAGCAGTTACCAAGCGTTCCTGGGTGCTGAAGCTTTCTTT. It codes for CASSYQAFLGAEAFF.

V is TRBV2 and J is TRBJ2-7; 7 bases are a match to TRBD1. V shed 9 bases and J 5 bases; nucleotides not matched to a gene: 10. The germline CDR1 and CDR2 sequences are SNHLY and FYNNEI. This CDR3 is 13 amino acids long. The CDR3 region is CASGQARGDEQYF. The DNA of the CDR3 is TGTGCCAGTGGACAGGCCCGGGGCGACGAGCAGTACTTC. The full variable domain, its missing parts supplied by reference TRBV2 and TRBJ2-7, is EPEVTQTPSHQVTQMGQEVILRCVPISNHLYFYWYRQILGQKVEFLVSFYNNEISEKSEIFDDQFSVERPDGSNFTLKIRSTKLEDSAMYFCASGQARGDEQYFGPGTRLTVT.

This chain uses TRBV27 with TRBJ2-1; 9 nucleotides align to TRBD1. Germline CDR1 is MNHEY and CDR2 is SMNVEV (reference sequence). This CDR3 is 16 amino acids long. Losses at the gene ends were 0 bases for V and 4 bases for J; bases not matched to a gene: 4. The CDR3 sequence is CASSLSGQGLYNEQFF. The CDR3 DNA reads TGTGCCAGCAGTTTATCGGGACAGGGATTGTACAATGAGCAGTTCTTC.

V and J are TRBV7-2 and TRBJ1-1; perhaps TRBD1 as D (5 bases). Deletions cut 2 bases from V and 5 bases from J, with 9 bases between. CDR3 length: 13 residues. Germline CDR1 reads SGHTA; CDR2 reads FQGNSA. The CDR3 protein is CASSLLAGTEAFF. CDR3 nucleotides: TGTGCCAGCAGCTTATTGGCAGGGACTGAAGCTTTCTTT.